This entry features one TCR beta chain sequence. Antigen specificity is unknown. Described time point: patch test 3, about 24 weeks after DPC sensitization. Treatment: therapeutic diphenylcyclopropenone sensitization with weekly scalp DPC. This entry is derived from a study of human T cells and chemical hapten exposure. For the study at large: Researchers reported sensitizing a 2 cm by 2 cm upper inner arm skin site with 2% DPC. Women made up most patients, who had alopecia areata, totalis or universalis. Study-level findings and limits: Correlating positively with patch test score were the PT1 expanded TCR counts.

One entry per CDR3 protein, called by TCRdb with MiXCR from the RACE reads. The sample lists about 90,000 distinct CDR3 sequences; under 13% were seen once. Sequenced here: whole blood, sampled in connection with sensitization to the hapten diphenylcyclopropenone (DPC). The source of this sequence is a woman in her 30s with alopecia areata. Some clones in this sample may be carry-over from other donors' samples.

CDR3 nucleotide sequence: TGTGCCAGCAGTTTAACCCAGTATCAGCCCCAGCATTTT. The encoded protein is CASSLTQYQPQHF. The chain employs TRBV27 and TRBJ1-5; D is undetermined. This CDR3 contains 13 residues. The V and J ends lost 2 bases and 5 bases respectively, with 7 bases between them. In germline, CDR1 is MNHEY, CDR2 SMNVEV (reference sequence).